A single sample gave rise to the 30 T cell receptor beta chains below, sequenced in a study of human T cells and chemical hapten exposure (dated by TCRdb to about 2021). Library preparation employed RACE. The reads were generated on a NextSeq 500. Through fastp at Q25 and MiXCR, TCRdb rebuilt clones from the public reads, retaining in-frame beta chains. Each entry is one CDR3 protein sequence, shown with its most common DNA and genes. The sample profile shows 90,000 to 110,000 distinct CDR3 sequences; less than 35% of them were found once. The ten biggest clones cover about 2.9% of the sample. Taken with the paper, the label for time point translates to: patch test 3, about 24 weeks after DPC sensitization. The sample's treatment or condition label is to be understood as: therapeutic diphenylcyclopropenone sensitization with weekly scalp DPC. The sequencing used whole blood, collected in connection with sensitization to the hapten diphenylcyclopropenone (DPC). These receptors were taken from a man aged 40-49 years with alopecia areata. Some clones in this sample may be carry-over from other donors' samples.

CDR3 DNA: TGTGCCAGCAGCCCTTCGGGACTGAGCTATGGCTACACCTTC. Protein product: CASSPSGLSYGYTF. The chain has TRBV12-3 or TRBV12-4 and TRBJ1-2, with a weak D call TRBD1 (5 bases). The CDR3 has 14 amino acids. V was trimmed by 6 bases and J by 4 bases, leaving 15 bases between them.

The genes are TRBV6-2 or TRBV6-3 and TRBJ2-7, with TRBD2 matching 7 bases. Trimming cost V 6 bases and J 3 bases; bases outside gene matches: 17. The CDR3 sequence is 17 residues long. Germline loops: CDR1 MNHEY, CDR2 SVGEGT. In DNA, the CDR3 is TGTGCCAGCAGGGGGGGAACGGGTCGCGGGAGTGTCTACGAGCAGTACGTC. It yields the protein CASRGGTGRGSVYEQYV.

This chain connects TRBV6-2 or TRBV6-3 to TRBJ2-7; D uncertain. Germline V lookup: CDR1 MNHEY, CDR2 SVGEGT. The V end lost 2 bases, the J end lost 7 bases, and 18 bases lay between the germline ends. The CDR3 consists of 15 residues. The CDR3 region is CASSYRRRAWWEQYV. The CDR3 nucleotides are TGTGCCAGCAGTTACCGGCGCAGAGCCTGGTGGGAGCAGTACGTC.

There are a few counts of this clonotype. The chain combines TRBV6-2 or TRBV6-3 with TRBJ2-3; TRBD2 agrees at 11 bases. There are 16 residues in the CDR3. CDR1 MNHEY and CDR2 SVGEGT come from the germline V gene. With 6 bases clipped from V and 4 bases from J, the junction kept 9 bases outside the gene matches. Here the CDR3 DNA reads TGTGCCAGCAGCAACCTACTAGCGGGAGTCTCAGATACGCAGTATTTT. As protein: CASSNLLAGVSDTQYF.

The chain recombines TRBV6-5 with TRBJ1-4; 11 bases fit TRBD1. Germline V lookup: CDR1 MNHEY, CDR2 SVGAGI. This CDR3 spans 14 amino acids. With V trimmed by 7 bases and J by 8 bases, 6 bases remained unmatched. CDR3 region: CASNPGQGGEKLFF. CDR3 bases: TGTGCCAGCAACCCGGGACAGGGGGGAGAAAAACTGTTTTTT.

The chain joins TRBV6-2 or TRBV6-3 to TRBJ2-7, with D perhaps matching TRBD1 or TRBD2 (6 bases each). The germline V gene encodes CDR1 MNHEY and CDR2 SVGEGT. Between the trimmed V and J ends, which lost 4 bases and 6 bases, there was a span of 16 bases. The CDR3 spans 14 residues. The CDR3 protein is CASSFGGHRPEQYV. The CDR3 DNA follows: TGTGCCAGCAGTTTCGGGGGCCATCGTCCCGAGCAGTACGTC.

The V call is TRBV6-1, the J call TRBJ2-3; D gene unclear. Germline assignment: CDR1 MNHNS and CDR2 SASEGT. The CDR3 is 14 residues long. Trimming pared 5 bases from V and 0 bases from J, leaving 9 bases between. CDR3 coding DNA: TGTGCCAGCAGTAGGGATCCGAGCACAGATACGCAGTATTTT. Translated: CASSRDPSTDTQYF.

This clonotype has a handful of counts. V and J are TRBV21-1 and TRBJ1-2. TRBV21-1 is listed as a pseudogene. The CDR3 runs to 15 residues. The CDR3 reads CASSNPSLANYGYTF. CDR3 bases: TGTGCCAGCAGCAATCCCTCCTTAGCTAACTATGGCTACACCTTC.

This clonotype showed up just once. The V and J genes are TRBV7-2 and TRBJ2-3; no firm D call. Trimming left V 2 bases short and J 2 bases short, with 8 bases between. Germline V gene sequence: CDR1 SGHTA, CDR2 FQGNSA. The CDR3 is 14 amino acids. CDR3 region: CASSLSPATDTQYF. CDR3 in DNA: TGTGCCAGCAGCTTAAGTCCGGCCACAGATACGCAGTATTTT.

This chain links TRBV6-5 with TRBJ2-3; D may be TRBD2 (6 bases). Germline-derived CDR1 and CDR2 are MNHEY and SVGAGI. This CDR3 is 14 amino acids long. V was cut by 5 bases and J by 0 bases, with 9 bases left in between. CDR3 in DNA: TGTGCCAGCAGTCCGGGACTTAGCACAGATACGCAGTATTTT. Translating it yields CASSPGLSTDTQYF.

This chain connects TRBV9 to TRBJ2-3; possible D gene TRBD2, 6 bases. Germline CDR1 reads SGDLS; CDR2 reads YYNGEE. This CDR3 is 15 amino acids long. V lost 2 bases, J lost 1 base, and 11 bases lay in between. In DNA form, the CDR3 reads TGTGCCAGCAGCGTTCAAGCGGGCCGCACAGATACGCAGTATTTT. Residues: CASSVQAGRTDTQYF.

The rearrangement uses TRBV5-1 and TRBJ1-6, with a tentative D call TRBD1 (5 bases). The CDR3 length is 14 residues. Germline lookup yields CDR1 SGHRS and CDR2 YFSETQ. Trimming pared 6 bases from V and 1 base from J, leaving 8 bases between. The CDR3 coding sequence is TGCGCCAGCAACGAGGGGTCCTATAATTCACCCCTCCACTTT. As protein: CASNEGSYNSPLHF.

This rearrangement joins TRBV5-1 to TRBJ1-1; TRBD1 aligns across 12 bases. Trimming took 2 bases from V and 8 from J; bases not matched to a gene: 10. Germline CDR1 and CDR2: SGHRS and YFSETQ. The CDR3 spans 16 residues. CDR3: CASSLQGQGALGEAFF. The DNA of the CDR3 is TGCGCCAGCAGCTTACAGGGACAGGGGGCCCTTGGAGAAGCTTTCTTT. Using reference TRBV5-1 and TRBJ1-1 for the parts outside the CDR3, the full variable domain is KAGVTQTPRYLIKTRGQQVTLSCSPISGHRSVSWYQQTPGQGLQFLFEYFSETQRNKGNFPGRFSGRQFSNSRSEMNVSTLELGDSALYLCASSLQGQGALGEAFFGQGTRLTVV.

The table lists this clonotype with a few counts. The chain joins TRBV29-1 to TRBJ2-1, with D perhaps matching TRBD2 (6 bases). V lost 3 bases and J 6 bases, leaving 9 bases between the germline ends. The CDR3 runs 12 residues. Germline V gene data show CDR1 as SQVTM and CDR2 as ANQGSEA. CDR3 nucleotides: TGCAGCGTTGAGTCCGGGAGCAATGAGCAGTTCTTC. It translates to CSVESGSNEQFF.

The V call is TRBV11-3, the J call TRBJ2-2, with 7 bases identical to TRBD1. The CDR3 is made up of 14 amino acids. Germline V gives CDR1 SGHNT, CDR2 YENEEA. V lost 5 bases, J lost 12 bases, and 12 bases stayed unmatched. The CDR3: CASSSDRDGWKLFF. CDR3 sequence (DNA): TGTGCCAGCAGCAGCGACAGGGACGGATGGAAGCTGTTTTTT.

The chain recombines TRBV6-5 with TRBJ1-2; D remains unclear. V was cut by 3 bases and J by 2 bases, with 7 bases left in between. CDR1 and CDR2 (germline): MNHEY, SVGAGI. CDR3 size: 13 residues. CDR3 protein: CASSYSDNYGYTF. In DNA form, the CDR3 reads TGTGCCAGCAGTTATTCGGACAACTATGGCTACACCTTC.

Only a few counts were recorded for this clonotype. The CDR3 coding sequence is TGTGCCAGCAGCCAAGCGGTAGCGGAGGGTACGCAGTATTTT. Translating gives CASSQAVAEGTQYF. This rearrangement joins TRBV4-2 to TRBJ2-3, with D perhaps TRBD2 (6 bases). V was cut by 1 base and J by 8 bases, with 13 bases left in between. From germline, CDR1 is LGHNA and CDR2 YNFKEQ. This CDR3 is 14 amino acids long.

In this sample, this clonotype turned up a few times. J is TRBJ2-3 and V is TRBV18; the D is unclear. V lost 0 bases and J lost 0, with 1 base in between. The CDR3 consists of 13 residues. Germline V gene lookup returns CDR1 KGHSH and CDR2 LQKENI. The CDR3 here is CASSPPSTDTQYF. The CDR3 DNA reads TGTGCCAGCTCACCACCGAGCACAGATACGCAGTATTTT.

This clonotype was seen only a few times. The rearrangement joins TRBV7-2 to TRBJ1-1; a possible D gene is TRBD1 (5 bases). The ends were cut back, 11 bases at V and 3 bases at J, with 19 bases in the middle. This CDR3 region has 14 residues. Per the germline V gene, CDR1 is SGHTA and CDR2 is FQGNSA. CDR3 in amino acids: CASRSGRVDTEAFF. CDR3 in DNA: TGTGCCTCACGGAGTGGCAGGGTAGACACTGAAGCTTTCTTT.

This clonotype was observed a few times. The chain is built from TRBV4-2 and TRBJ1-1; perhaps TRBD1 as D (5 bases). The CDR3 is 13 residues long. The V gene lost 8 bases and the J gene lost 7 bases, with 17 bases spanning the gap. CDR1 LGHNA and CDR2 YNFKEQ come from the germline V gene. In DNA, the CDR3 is TGTGCCAGCTGTCCTCGACCGGGGCTTGAAGCTTTCTTT. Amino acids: CASCPRPGLEAFF.

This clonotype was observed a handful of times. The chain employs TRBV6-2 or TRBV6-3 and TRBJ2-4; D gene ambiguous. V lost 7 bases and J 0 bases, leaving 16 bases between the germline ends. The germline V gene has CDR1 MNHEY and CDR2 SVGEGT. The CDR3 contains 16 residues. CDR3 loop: CASTPYSAVAKNIQYF. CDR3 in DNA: TGTGCCAGCACTCCTTATTCGGCCGTAGCCAAAAACATTCAGTACTTC.

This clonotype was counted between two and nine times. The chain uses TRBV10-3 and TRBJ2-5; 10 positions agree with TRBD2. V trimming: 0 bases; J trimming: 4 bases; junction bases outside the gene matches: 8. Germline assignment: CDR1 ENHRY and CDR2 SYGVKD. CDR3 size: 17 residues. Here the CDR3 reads CAISESRAGGPRETQYF. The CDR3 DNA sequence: TGTGCCATCAGTGAGTCCCGAGCGGGAGGGCCCCGAGAGACCCAGTACTTC.

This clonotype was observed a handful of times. CDR3 bases: TGCGCCAGCAGCCAAGAGGGGACAGGTAATCAGCCCCAGCATTTT. Protein product: CASSQEGTGNQPQHF. This chain connects TRBV4-3 to TRBJ1-5; 8 bases align to TRBD1. Trimming took 0 bases from V and 4 from J; bases not matched to a gene: 2. Germline assignment: CDR1 LGHNA and CDR2 YSLEER. This CDR3 is built from 15 residues.

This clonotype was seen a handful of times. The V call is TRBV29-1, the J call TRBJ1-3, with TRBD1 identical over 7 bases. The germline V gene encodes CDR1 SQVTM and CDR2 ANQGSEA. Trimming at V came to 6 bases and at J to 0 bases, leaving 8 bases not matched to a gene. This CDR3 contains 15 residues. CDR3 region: CSVLGQADSGNTIYF. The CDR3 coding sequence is TGCAGCGTATTAGGACAGGCCGACTCTGGAAACACCATATATTTT.

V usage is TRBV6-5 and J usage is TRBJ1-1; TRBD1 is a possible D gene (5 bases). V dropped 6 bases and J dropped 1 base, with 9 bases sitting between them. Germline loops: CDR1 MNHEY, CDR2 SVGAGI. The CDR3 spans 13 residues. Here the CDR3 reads CASRSTGNTEAFF. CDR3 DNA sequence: TGTGCCAGCAGGTCAACAGGGAACACTGAAGCTTTCTTT.

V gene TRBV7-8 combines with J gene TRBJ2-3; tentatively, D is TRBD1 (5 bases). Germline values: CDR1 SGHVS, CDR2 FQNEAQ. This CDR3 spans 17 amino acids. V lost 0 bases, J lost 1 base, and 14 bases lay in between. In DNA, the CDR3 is TGTGCCAGCAGCTTAGCGGGGCGTCCCCAGGGCACAGATACGCAGTATTTT. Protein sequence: CASSLAGRPQGTDTQYF.

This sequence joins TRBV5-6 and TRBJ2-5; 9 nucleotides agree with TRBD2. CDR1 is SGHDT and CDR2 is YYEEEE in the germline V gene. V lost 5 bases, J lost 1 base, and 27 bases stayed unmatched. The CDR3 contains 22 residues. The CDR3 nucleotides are TGTGCCAGCAGTCTGTCTTCTAGTCTGCTAGCGGGGAGGATCGCCCCCCAAGAGACCCAGTACTTC. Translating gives CASSLSSSLLAGRIAPQETQYF.

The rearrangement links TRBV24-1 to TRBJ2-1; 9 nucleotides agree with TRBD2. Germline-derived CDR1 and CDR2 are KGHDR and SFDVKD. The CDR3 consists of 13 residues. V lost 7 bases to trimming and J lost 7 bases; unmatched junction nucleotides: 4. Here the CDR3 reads CATRVAGVNEQFF. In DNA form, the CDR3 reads TGTGCCACCAGAGTAGCGGGAGTGAATGAGCAGTTCTTC.

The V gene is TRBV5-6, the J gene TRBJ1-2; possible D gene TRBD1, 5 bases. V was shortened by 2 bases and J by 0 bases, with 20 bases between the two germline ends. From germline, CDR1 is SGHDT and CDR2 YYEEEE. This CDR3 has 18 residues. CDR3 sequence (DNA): TGTGCCAGCAGCTTATTAGGGACCCGACAGCTTACTAACTATGGCTACACCTTC. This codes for CASSLLGTRQLTNYGYTF.

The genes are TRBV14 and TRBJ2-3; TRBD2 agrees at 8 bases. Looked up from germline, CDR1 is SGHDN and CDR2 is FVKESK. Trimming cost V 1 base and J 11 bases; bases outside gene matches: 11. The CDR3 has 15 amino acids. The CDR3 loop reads CASSQVLSGRVGQYF. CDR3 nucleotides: TGTGCCAGCAGCCAAGTTTTAAGCGGGAGAGTTGGGCAGTATTTT.